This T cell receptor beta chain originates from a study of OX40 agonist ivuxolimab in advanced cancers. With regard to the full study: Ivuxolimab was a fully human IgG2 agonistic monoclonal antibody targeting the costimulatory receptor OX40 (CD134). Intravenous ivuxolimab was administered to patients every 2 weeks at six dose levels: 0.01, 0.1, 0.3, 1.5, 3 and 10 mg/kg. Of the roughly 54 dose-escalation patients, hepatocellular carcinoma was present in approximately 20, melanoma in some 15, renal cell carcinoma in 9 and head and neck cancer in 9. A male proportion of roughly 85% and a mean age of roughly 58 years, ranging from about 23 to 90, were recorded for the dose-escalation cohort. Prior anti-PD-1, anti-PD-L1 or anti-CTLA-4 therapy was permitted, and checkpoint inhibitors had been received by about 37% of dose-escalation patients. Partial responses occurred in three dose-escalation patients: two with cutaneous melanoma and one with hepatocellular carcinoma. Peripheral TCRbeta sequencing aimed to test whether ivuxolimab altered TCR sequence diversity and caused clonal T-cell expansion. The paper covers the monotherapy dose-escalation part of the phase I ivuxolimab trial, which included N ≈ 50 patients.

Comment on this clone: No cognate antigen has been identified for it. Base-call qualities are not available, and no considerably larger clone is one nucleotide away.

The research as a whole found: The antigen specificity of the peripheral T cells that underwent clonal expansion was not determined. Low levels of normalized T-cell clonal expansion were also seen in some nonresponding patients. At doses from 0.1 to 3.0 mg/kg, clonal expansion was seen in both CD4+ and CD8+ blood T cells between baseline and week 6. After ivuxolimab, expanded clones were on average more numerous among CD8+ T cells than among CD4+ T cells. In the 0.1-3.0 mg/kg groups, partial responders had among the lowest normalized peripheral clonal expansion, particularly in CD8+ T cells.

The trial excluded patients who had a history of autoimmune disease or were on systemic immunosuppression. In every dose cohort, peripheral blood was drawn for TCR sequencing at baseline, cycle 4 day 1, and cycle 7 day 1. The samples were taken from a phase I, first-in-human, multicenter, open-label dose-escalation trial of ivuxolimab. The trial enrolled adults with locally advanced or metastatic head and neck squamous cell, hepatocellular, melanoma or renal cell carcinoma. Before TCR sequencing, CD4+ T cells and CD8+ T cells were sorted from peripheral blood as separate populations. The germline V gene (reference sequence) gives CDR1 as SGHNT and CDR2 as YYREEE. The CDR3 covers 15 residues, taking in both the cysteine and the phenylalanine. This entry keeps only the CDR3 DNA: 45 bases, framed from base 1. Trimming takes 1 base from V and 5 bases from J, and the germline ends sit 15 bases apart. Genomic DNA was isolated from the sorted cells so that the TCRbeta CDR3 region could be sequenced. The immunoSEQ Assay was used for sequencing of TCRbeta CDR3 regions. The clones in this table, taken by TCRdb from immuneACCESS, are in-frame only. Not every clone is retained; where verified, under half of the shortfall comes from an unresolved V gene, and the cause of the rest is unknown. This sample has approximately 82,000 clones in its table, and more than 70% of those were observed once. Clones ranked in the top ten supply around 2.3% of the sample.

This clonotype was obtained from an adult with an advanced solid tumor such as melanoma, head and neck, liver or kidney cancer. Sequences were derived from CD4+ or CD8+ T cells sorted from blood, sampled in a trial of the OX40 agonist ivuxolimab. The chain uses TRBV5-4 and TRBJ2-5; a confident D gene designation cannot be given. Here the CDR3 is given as CASSLPRGTSETQYF. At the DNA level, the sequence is TGTGCCAGCAGCTTGCCGAGAGGCACCTCGGAGACCCAGTACTTC.